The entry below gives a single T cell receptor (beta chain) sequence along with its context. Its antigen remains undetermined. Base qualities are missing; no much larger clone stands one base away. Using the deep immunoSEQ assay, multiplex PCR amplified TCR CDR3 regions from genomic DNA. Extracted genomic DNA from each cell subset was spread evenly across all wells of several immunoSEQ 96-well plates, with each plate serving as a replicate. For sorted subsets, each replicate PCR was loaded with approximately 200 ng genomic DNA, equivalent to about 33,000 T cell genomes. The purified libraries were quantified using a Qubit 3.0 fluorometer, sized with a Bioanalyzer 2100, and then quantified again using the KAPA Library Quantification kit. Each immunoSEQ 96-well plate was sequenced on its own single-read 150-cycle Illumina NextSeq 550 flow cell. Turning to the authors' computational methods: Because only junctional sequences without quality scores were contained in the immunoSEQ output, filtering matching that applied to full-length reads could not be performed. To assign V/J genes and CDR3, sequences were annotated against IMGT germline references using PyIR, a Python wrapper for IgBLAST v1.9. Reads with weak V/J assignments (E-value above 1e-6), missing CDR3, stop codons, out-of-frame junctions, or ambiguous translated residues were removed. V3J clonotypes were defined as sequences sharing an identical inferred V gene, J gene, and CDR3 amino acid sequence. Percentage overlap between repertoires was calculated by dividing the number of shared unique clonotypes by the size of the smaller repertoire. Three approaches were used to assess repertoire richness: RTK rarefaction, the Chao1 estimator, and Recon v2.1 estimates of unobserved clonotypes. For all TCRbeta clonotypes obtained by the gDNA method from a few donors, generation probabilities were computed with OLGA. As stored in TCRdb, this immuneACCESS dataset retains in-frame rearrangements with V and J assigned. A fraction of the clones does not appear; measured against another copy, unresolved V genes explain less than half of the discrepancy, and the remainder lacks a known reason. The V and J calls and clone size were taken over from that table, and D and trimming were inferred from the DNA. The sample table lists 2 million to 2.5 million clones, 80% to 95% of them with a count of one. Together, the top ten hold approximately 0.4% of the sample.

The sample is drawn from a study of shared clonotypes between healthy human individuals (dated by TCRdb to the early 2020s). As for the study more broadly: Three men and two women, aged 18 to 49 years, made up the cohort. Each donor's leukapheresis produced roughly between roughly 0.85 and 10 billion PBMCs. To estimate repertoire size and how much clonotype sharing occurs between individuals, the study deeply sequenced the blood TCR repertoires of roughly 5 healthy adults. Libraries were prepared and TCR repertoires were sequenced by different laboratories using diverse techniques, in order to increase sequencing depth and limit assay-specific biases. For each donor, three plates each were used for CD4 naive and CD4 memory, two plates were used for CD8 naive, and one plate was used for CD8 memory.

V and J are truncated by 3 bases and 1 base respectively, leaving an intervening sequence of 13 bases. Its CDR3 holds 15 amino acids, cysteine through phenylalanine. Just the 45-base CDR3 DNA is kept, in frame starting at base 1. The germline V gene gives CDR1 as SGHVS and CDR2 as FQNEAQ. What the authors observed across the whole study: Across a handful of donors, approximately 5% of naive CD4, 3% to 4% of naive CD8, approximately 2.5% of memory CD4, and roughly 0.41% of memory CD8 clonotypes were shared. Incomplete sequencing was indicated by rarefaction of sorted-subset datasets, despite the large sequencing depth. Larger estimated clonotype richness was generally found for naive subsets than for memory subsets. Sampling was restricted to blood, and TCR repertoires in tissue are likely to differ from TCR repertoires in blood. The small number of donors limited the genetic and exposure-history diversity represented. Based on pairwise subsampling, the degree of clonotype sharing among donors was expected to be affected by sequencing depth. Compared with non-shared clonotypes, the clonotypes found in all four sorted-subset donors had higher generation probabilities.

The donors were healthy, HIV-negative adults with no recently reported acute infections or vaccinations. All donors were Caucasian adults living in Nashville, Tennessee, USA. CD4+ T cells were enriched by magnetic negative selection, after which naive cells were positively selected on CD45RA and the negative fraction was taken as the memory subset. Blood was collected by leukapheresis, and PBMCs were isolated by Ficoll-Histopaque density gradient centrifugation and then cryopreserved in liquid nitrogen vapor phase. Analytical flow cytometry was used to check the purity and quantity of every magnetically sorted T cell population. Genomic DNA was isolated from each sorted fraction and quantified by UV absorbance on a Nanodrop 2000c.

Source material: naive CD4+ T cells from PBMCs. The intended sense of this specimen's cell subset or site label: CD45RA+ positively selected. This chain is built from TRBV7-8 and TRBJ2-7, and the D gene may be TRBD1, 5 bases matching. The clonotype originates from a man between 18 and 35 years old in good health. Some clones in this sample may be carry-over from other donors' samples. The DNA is TGTGCCAGCAGCTTTTTACAAGGGGCGTCCTACGAGCAGTACTTC. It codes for CASSFLQGASYEQYF.